The rows below give T cell receptor beta chains drawn from one sample of a study of CD8 T cells in ankylosing spondylitis. TCRdb analysed the 5' RACE reads with MiXCR anew, one entry per CDR3 protein. The sample records some 240,000 distinct CDR3 sequences, 15% to 20% being singletons. Source material: blood, either unsorted or a sorted T cell fraction (not recorded which). The receptors come from a male donor with ankylosing spondylitis or in good health (not recorded which). Both conserved end residues are part of each CDR3. Fields, in order: D gene, clone size, V gene, J gene, CDR3 DNA, CDR3 protein. A D gene is named only where the DNA matches it firmly. A clone size is listed for some rows: how often the clone was seen (once, few, many), or a class if it is expanded.

>TRBD2|.|TRBV12-3/TRBV12-4|TRBJ2-5
TGTGCCAGCAGTTTGGGGGGGTATGTGACCCAGTACTTC
CASSLGGYVTQYF
>.|.|TRBV12-5|TRBJ2-3
TGTGCTAGTGGTTTGGTACAAGGCGAATTCAGCACAGATACGCAGTATTTT
CASGLVQGEFSTDTQYF
>TRBD2|.|TRBV10-3|TRBJ2-1
TGTGCCATCAGTGAGCTAGCGGGAGGTGTCAATGAGCAGTTCTTC
CAISELAGGVNEQFF
>TRBD2|.|TRBV15|TRBJ2-7
TGTGCCACCAGCAGCCGGGGGAGCGGGAACGAGCAGTACTTC
CATSSRGSGNEQYF
>.|many|TRBV7-8|TRBJ2-1
TGTGCCAGCAGCTTAGGGGGCAGGGGCGGGAGCGCCTACAATGAGCAGTTCTTC
CASSLGGRGGSAYNEQFF
>.|.|TRBV3-1|TRBJ2-1
TGTGCCAGCAGCTTCCCGGGCCAGCTCAATGAGCAGTTCTTC
CASSFPGQLNEQFF
>.|few|TRBV18|TRBJ2-7
TGTGCCAGCTCCCCGGGACATGCGTACGAGCAGTACTTC
CASSPGHAYEQYF
>.|.|TRBV5-1|TRBJ1-2
TGCGCCAGCAGCTTGGGGGATTTGGAGGGCTACACCTTC
CASSLGDLEGYTF
>.|.|TRBV5-6|TRBJ2-7
TGTGCCAGCAGCCACGTATACGAGCAGTACTTC
CASSHVYEQYF
>.|many|TRBV10-1|TRBJ2-7
TGCGCCAGCAGTGAGTTCTTGGGTTACGAGCAGTACTTC
CASSEFLGYEQYF
>TRBD1|few|TRBV24-1|TRBJ2-2
TGTGCCACCGGGACAGGGTTCGGCGGGGAGCTGTTTTTT
CATGTGFGGELFF
>.|.|TRBV6-5|TRBJ2-3
TGTGCCAGCAGTTTAGGAGAGAGCACAGATACGCAGTATTTT
CASSLGESTDTQYF
>.|few|TRBV4-1|TRBJ2-1
TGCGCCAGCAGCCCGGACGCGAACTCCTACAATGAGCAGTTCTTC
CASSPDANSYNEQFF
>.|.|TRBV2|TRBJ2-7
TGTGCCGGACTCCTCGGGGACGGGAGCTCCTACGAGCAGTACTTC
CAGLLGDGSSYEQYF
>.|.|TRBV20-1|TRBJ1-2
TGCAGTGCTAGAGAAACAGGACAAGGATATGGCTACACCTTC
CSARETGQGYGYTF
>.|few|TRBV11-1|TRBJ2-1
TGTGCCAGCAGCATACTAGACCGGATTAAATACTCCTATAATGAGCAGTTCTTC
CASSILDRIKYSYNEQFF
>TRBD1|many|TRBV6-1|TRBJ2-1
TGTGCCAGCAGCCAAGGGGGCACGTTTAGTAATGAGCAGTTCTTC
CASSQGGTFSNEQFF
>.|few|TRBV15|TRBJ1-1
TGTGCCACCAGCGGTTCTACTTCTGAAGCTTTCTTT
CATSGSTSEAFF
>.|few|TRBV7-9|TRBJ2-7
TGTGCCAGCAGTGGTCCCCAAAACTACGAGCAGTACTTC
CASSGPQNYEQYF
>.|many|TRBV25-1|TRBJ2-1
TGTGCCAGCAGCCCTAGCGCAGGAGAGCAGTTCTTC
CASSPSAGEQFF
>.|many|TRBV6-4|TRBJ1-2
TGTGCCAGCAGTGACACCGCGATCTATGGCTACACCTTC
CASSDTAIYGYTF
>.|many|TRBV9|TRBJ1-5
TGTGCCAGCAGCGTAGGGTACAATCAGCCCCAGCATTTT
CASSVGYNQPQHF
>TRBD1|many|TRBV6-2/TRBV6-3|TRBJ1-5
TGTGCCAGCGGACAGGATCAGCCCCAGCATTTT
CASGQDQPQHF
>.|few|TRBV19|TRBJ2-5
TGTGCCAGTAGTATAGACGACCAAGAGACCCAGTACTTC
CASSIDDQETQYF
>TRBD2|few|TRBV12-3/TRBV12-4|TRBJ2-7
TGTGCCAGCAGTTTATCGGGACTAGGGGTTGACGAGCAGTACTTC
CASSLSGLGVDEQYF
>TRBD2|few|TRBV6-1|TRBJ2-1
TGTGCCAGCAGTCCCCGGGACTACTCATACAATGAGCAGTTCTTC
CASSPRDYSYNEQFF
>.|many|TRBV6-5|TRBJ2-7
TGTGCCAGCAGTTATGGGCCTGTCGTTTGGGAGCAGTACTTC
CASSYGPVVWEQYF
>.|many|TRBV12-3/TRBV12-4|TRBJ2-3
TGTGCCAGCAGTTTCCCGCGGGTGGGGGATACGCAGTATTTT
CASSFPRVGDTQYF
>.|.|TRBV12-5|TRBJ1-2
TGTGCTAGTGGTCCCGGCTACACCTTC
CASGPGYTF
>TRBD1|few|TRBV18|TRBJ2-7
TGTGCCAGCTCACCTCAAGACAGGGCGAGACCCTACGAGCAGTACTTC
CASSPQDRARPYEQYF
>.|.|TRBV29-1|TRBJ1-3
TGCAGCGTTGTAGTGCCCTCTGGAAACACCATATATTTT
CSVVVPSGNTIYF
>.|few|TRBV4-1|TRBJ2-1
TGCGCCAGCAGCCCCCTACTAGACCCGACTTCGGGTGAGCAGTTCTTC
CASSPLLDPTSGEQFF
>.|.|TRBV11-2|TRBJ2-7
TGTGCCAGCAGCTTACTACCGACAGACTACGAGCAGTACTTC
CASSLLPTDYEQYF
>TRBD2|few|TRBV9|TRBJ2-5
TGTGCCAGCAGCGTAGAGCGGGACGGGAGAGAGACCCAGTACTTC
CASSVERDGRETQYF
>.|.|TRBV6-2/TRBV6-3|TRBJ2-5
TGTGCCAGCAGTTACCGGGCAGGGGTATCGGAGACCCAGTACTTC
CASSYRAGVSETQYF
>TRBD1|.|TRBV5-1|TRBJ2-7
TGCGCCAGCAGCACAACCGGGACAGAGTTCTACGAGCAGTACTTC
CASSTTGTEFYEQYF
>.|.|TRBV4-1|TRBJ2-1
TGCGCCAGCAGCCTCATAGCAGGGCCGGCAGTCTACAATGAGCAGTTCTTC
CASSLIAGPAVYNEQFF
>.|.|TRBV20-1|TRBJ2-3
TGCAGTGCTAGAGAACGGGAAGATACGCAGTATTTT
CSAREREDTQYF
>.|few|TRBV29-1|TRBJ1-1
TGCAGCGTGATTACCGCACGCACTGAAGCTTTCTTT
CSVITARTEAFF
>.|few|TRBV19|TRBJ2-3
TGTGCCAGTAGTGGCTCCCAGCGGAGCACAGATACGCAGTATTTT
CASSGSQRSTDTQYF
>TRBD1|.|TRBV6-5|TRBJ1-6
TGTGCCAGCAGTTACGGGGACAGCAATTCACCCCTCCACTTT
CASSYGDSNSPLHF
>.|few|TRBV6-1|TRBJ2-7
TGTGCCAGCAGTGAAGCTGGAGTCAGCGACGAGCAGTACTTC
CASSEAGVSDEQYF
>TRBD1|few|TRBV11-2|TRBJ2-1
TGTGCCAGCAGCTTAGACTGGGACAGGGAAATCAATGAGCAGTTCTTC
CASSLDWDREINEQFF
>.|many|TRBV29-1|TRBJ2-3
TGCAGCGTTGTGTCCGGAGATACGCAGTATTTT
CSVVSGDTQYF
>.|few|TRBV11-2|TRBJ2-5
TGTGCCAGCAGCTTAGATCTCGCCTGGGAGACCCAGTACTTC
CASSLDLAWETQYF
>.|few|TRBV4-3|TRBJ1-1
TGCGCCAGCAGCCAAGGACACTTCCCATCGCCGAACACTGAAGCTTTCTTT
CASSQGHFPSPNTEAFF
>.|once|TRBV25-1|TRBJ1-3
TGTACCAGCAATGAGAACAATCGCGGAAACACCATATATTTT
CTSNENNRGNTIYF
>TRBD1|few|TRBV29-1|TRBJ1-4
TGCAGCGTGAAGGACAGGGACGGTGAAAAACTGTTTTTT
CSVKDRDGEKLFF
>.|.|TRBV29-1|TRBJ1-4
TGCAGCGTTGAAGAGGGGCAGGGTAGCGGCACAACTAATGAAAAACTGTTTTTT
CSVEEGQGSGTTNEKLFF
>.|many|TRBV5-1|TRBJ2-7
TGCGCCAGCAGCCCTGGGGACTACGAGCAGTACTTC
CASSPGDYEQYF
>.|.|TRBV29-1|TRBJ2-1
TGCAGCGTTGAATTGACGGGGGGCAGGGTTGAGCAGTTCTTC
CSVELTGGRVEQFF
>TRBD2|many|TRBV12-3/TRBV12-4|TRBJ2-2
TGTGCCAGCATGACGAGCGGGGCGAACACCGGGGAGCTGTTTTTT
CASMTSGANTGELFF
>TRBD1|once|TRBV7-8|TRBJ2-7
TGTGCCAGCAGCACCTGGACAGGGGACTACGAGCAGTACTTC
CASSTWTGDYEQYF
>.|.|TRBV27|TRBJ2-1
TGTGCCAGCAGTTGGAATGGGTATGAGGATGAGCAGTTCTTC
CASSWNGYEDEQFF
>TRBD1|.|TRBV20-1|TRBJ1-2
TGCAGTGCTAGAGATCGGACAGGGGGCTTCAACTATGGCTACACCTTC
CSARDRTGGFNYGYTF
>TRBD1|.|TRBV6-2/TRBV6-3|TRBJ2-5
TGTGCCAGCAGTACGACAGGGGCTGTAGAGAATGTAGAGACCCAGTACTTC
CASSTTGAVENVETQYF
>.|few|TRBV2|TRBJ1-1
TGTGCCAGCATGGGTACACAGAACACTGAAGCTTTCTTT
CASMGTQNTEAFF
>.|few|TRBV28|TRBJ1-1
TGTGCCAGCAGTACCCCCGAGTTGGTCCGGGACGGACTAAACACTGAAGCTTTCTTT
CASSTPELVRDGLNTEAFF